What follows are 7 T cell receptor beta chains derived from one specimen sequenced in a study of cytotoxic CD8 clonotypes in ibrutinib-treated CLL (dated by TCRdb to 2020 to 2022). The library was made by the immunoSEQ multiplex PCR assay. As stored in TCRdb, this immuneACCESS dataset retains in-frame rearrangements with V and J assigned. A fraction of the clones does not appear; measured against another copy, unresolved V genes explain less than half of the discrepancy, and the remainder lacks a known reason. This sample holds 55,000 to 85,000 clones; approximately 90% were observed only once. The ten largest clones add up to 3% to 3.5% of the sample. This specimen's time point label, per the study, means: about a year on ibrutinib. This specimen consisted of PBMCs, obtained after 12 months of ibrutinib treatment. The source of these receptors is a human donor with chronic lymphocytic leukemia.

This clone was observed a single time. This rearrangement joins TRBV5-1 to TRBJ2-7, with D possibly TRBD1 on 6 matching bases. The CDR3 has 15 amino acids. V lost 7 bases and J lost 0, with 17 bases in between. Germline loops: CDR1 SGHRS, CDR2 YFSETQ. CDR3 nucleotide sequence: TGCGCCAGCTCCCTGGGGGCAGGGGTCTCCTACGAGCAGTACTTC. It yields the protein CASSLGAGVSYEQYF.

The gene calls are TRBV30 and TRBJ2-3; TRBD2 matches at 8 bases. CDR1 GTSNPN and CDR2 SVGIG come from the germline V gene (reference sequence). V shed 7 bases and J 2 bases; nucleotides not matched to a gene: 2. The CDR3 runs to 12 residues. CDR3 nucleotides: TGTGCCTCGGGGGGGCACACAGATACGCAGTATTTT. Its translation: CASGGHTDTQYF.

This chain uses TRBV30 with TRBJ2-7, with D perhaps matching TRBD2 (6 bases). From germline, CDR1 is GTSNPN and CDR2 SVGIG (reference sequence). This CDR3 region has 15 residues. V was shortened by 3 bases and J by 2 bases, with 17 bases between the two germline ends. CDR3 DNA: TGTGCCTGGAGATTGGGGAGGACAACCACCTACGAGCAGTACTTC. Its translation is CAWRLGRTTTYEQYF. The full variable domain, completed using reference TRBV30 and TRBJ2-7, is SQTIHQWPATLVQPVGSPLSLECTVEGTSNPNLYWYRQAAGRGLQLLFYSVGIGQISSEVPQNLSASRPQDRQFILSSKKLLLSDSGFYLCAWRLGRTTTYEQYFGPGTRLTVT.

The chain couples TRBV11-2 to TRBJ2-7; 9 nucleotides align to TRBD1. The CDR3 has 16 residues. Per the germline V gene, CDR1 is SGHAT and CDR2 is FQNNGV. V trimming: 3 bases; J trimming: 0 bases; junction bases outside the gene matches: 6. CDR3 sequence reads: CASSFFETGGSYEQYF. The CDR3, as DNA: TGTGCCAGCAGCTTTTTCGAGACAGGGGGCTCCTACGAGCAGTACTTC.

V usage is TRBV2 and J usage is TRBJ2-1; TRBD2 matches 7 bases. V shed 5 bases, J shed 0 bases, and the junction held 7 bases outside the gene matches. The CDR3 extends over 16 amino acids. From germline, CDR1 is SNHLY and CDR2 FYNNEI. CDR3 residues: CASSQWEGSSYNEQFF. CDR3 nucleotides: TGTGCCAGCAGTCAATGGGAGGGGAGCTCCTACAATGAGCAGTTCTTC.

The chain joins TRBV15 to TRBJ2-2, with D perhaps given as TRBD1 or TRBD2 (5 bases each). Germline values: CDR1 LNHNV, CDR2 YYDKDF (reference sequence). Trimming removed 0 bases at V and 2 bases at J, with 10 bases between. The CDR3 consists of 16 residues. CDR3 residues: CATSRERGRNTGELFF. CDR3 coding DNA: TGTGCCACCAGCAGAGAGAGGGGTCGTAACACCGGGGAGCTGTTTTTT.

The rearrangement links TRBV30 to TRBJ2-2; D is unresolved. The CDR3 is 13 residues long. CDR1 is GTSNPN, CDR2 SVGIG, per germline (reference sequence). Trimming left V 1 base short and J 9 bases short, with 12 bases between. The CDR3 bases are TGTGCCTGGAGTGAAACCGCCGTCCGGGAGCTGTTTTTT. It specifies CAWSETAVRELFF.